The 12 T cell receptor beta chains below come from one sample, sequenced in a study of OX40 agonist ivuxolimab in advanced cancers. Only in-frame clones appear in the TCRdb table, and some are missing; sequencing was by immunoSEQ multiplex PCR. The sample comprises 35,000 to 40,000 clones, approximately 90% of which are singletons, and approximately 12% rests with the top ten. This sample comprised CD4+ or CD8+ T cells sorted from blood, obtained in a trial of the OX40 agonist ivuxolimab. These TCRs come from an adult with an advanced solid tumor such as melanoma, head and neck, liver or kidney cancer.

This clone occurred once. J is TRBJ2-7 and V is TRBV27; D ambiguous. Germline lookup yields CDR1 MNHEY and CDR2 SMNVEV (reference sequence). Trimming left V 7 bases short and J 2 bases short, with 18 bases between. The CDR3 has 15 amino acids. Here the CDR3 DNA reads TGTGCCAGCACTCCCGGGCCGGGTGATCCCTACGAGCAGTACTTC. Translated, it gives CASTPGPGDPYEQYF.

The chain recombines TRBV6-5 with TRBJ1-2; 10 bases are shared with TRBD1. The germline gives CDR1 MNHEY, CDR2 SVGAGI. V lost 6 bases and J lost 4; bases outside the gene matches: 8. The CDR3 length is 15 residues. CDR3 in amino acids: CASRPGQGFGYGYTF. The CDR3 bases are TGTGCCAGCAGACCGGGACAGGGGTTCGGCTATGGCTACACCTTC.

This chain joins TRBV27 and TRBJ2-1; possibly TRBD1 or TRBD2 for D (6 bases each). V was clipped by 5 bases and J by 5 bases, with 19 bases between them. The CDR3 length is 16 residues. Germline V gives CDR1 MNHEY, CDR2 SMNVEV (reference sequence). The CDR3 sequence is CASSVDKGGFHNEQFF. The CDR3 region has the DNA TGTGCCAGCAGTGTAGATAAGGGGGGCTTCCACAATGAGCAGTTCTTC.

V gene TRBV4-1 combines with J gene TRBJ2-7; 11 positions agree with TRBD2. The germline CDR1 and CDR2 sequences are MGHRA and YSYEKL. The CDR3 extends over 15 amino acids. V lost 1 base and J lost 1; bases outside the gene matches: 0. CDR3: CASSQVAGGSYEQYF. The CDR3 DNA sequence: TGCGCCAGCAGCCAAGTAGCGGGGGGGTCCTACGAGCAGTACTTC.

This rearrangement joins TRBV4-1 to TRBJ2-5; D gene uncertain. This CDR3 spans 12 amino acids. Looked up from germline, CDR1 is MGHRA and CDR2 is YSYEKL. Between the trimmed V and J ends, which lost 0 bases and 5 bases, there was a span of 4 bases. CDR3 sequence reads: CASSQDRETQYF. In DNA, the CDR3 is TGCGCCAGCAGCCAAGATCGGGAGACCCAGTACTTC.

CDR3 region: CASSRVGSHEQYF. As DNA, the CDR3 is TGTGCCAGCAGCCGAGTGGGGTCCCACGAGCAGTACTTC. V and J are TRBV6-1 and TRBJ2-7; D gene uncertain. Trimming stripped 6 bases from V and 5 bases from J, with 14 bases between. Per the germline V gene, CDR1 is MNHNS and CDR2 is SASEGT. The CDR3 has 13 amino acids.

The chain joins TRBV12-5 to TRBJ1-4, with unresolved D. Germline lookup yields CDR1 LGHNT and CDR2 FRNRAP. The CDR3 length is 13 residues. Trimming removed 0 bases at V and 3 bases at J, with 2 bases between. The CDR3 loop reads CASGLVSNEKLFF. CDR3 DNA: TGTGCTAGTGGTTTGGTCTCTAATGAAAAACTGTTTTTT.

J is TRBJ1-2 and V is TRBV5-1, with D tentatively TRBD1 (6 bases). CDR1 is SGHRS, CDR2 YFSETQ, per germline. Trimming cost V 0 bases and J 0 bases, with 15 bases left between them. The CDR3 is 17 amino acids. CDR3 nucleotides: TGCGCCAGCAGCTTGGAAACGCCAGGGACACCTAACTATGGCTACACCTTC. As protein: CASSLETPGTPNYGYTF.

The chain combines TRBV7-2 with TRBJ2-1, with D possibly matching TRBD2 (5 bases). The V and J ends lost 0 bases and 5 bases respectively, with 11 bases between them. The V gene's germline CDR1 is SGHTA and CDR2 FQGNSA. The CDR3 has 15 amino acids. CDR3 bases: TGTGCCAGCAGCTTAGCTAACCCCGGGGACAATGAGCAGTTCTTC. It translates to CASSLANPGDNEQFF.

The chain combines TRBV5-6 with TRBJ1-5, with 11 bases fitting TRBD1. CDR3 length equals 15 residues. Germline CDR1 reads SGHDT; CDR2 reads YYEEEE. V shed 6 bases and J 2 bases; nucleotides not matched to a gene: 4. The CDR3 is CASKVGQGGNQPQHF. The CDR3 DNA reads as TGTGCCAGCAAGGTGGGACAGGGGGGCAATCAGCCCCAGCATTTT.

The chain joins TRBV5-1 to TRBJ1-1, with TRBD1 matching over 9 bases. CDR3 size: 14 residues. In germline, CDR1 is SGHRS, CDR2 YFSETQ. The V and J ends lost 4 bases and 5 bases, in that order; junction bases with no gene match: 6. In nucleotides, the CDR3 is TGCGCCAGCAGCCTAAGCGGGACAGGGACTGAAGCTTTCTTT. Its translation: CASSLSGTGTEAFF.

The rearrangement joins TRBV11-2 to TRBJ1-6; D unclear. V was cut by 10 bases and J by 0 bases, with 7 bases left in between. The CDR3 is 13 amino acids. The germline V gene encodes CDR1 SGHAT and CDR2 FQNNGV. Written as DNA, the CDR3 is TGTGCCACTCAGAGCTCCTATAATTCACCCCTCCACTTT. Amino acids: CATQSSYNSPLHF. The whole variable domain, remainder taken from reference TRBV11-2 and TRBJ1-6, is EAGVAQSPRYKIIEKRQSVAFWCNPISGHATLYWYQQILGQGPKLLIQFQNNGVVDDSQLPKDRFSAERLKGVDSTLKIQPAKLEDSAVYLCATQSSYNSPLHFGNGTRLTVT.